This T cell receptor beta chain originates from a study of blood T cells in healthy people across ages (dated by TCRdb to the mid-2010s). The study in broad terms: In model experiments, roughly one uniquely barcoded TCR beta cDNA molecule per two T cells was captured by template switching. The study measured age-related changes in TCR beta repertoire diversity using deep sequencing normalized with unique cDNA molecular identifiers. Donors were grouped into four age groups: young (average roughly 17 years), middle-aged (39), aged (approximately 58) and long-lived (just over 80). To avoid experimental bias, donors of different ages were spread randomly across the sequencing lanes. For two donors (one aged 18 to 30 and one aged 80 or older), the study analyzed two additional independent replicas of 1 million unique cDNA reads from the same blood draw.

The 39 donors, aged 6 to 90 years, were systemically healthy Caucasian individuals from Russia. Each donor gave ten milliliters of peripheral blood, collected into EDTA-treated Vacutainer tubes. Ficoll-Paque density-gradient centrifugation was used to isolate PBMCs, with at least 7 million per sample. Total RNA was extracted from PBMCs with Trizol reagent, with at least 6 micrograms obtained per sample. The percentages of naive CD45RAhigh/CD27high T cells were determined by flow cytometry on a PBMC aliquot from every donor. Libraries were made using 5' RACE. A second PCR of roughly 7 to 12 cycles was run with a J-beta primer mix and a sample-barcoded 5' primer. Each TCR beta cDNA molecule received a unique molecular identifier from a template-switch 5' adaptor carrying 12 random nucleotides. Each sample yielded at least 3 million CDR3-containing paired-end reads. First-strand cDNA was synthesized from all RNA with the Mint cDNA synthesis kit, primed by a TRBC-specific oligonucleotide. Following uracil-DNA glycosylase treatment, all cDNA underwent a first 18-cycle PCR with the universal primers M1SS and BC2_uni_R. In the source study's methods: Each sample was normalized by randomly selecting 1 million high-quality reads, each carrying a distinct molecular identifier. Reads with shared molecular identifiers were discarded instead of being binned into consensus sequences. MiTCR, with a Q25 quality threshold and the strictest error-elimination algorithm, was used for CDR3 identification, clonotype clustering and error correction. Lower-bound total TCR beta diversity was estimated with a nonparametric unseen species model using Euler transformation. The public reads were reprocessed in TCRdb via fastp at Q25 and MiXCR, keeping in-frame beta chains. Rows merge per CDR3 protein into single entries with the most common DNA and genes. Clone size and V and J calls follow TCRdb, not the original study. The sample table holds over 1,500,000 distinct CDR3 sequences, of which more than 35% were seen once. Jointly, the top ten make up under 25% of the sample.

Beyond this particular receptor, the publication reports: Estimates of total diversity based on one million sequenced T cells were regarded as lower bounds and as underestimates. A strong correlation was found between observed TCR beta diversity and the percentage of naive T cells measured by flow cytometry. Compared with the aged group, the long-lived group had more naive CD4+ T cells, fewer expanded clones and increased TCR diversity, a pattern suggesting age selection. Conclusive comparison of naive and antigen-experienced compartments was prevented by the profiling of bulk unsorted PBMCs. Because donor CMV infection status was unknown, age-related changes in expanded clonotypes were potentially confounded. As age increased, observed TCR beta diversity per million T cells dropped in a roughly linear way, and a significant reduction was already evident by age about 40.

V loses 2 bases of germline sequence and J loses 6 bases, and the interval between the two ends is 11 bases. There are 14 amino acids in the CDR3, from cysteine to phenylalanine inclusive. The DNA shown is the 42-base CDR3, in frame from base 1. Worth noting for this clonotype: The antigen this receptor binds is unknown. No base quality values were provided; no much bigger clone lies one nucleotide off.

The sequence joins TRBV12-3 or TRBV12-4 to TRBJ2-1; the D gene assignment is ambiguous. The sample was blood. This receptor was taken from a human donor in good health. The CDR3 sequence is CASSLSWVSNEQFF. Read as DNA, the sequence is TGTGCCAGCAGTTTAAGCTGGGTGAGCAATGAGCAGTTCTTC.